This T cell receptor (beta chain) was identified in a study of T cell responses to AZD1222 COVID-19 vaccine. About this clone: The antigen is unknown.

Study findings and constraints: Most donors were white British and more were female, and clonal diversity was possibly underestimated.

CDR1 and CDR2 from the germline V gene are GTSNPN and SVGIG (reference sequence). V was shortened by 0 bases and J by 1 base, with 10 bases between the two germline ends. This CDR3 spans 14 amino acids. Assay: immunoSEQ multiplex PCR; the TCRdb copy retains only in-frame clones and omits some. In the table there are about 100,000 clones, 92% of which are singletons. The specimen comprised peripheral blood, sampled on day 0 of AZD1222 vaccination. The rearrangement uses TRBV30 and TRBJ2-7; D is ambiguous. The TCR was taken from an adult in good health. The DNA for the CDR3 is TGTGCCTGGAGTGTACTTCTTGGGTCCTACGAGCAGTACTTC. Translated, it gives CAWSVLLGSYEQYF.